This T cell receptor beta chain was found in a study of cytomegalovirus exposure and HLA in healthy donors. The PCR had 60 Vbeta and 13 Jbeta primers. TCRdb's copy holds only in-frame clones and misses some; the assay was immunoSEQ multiplex PCR. The top ten hold around 3% of the sample, which has 85,000 to 100,000 clones, about 80% seen once. This clone was detected once. This CDR3 is 15 amino acids long. With 3 bases removed from V and 3 bases from J, the gap between germline ends came to 11 bases. The germline V gene encodes CDR1 LNHNV and CDR2 YYDKDF (reference sequence). Sequenced material: PBMCs. V gene TRBV15 combines with J gene TRBJ1-4, with D perhaps TRBD1 (5 bases). The origin of this receptor is a male donor in good health and CMV-seropositive. The chain's CDR3 is CATSSSRGSNEKLFF. The CDR3 DNA sequence: TGTGCCACCAGCAGCAGTCGGGGGTCTAATGAAAAACTGTTTTTT.